The TCR beta chain under discussion was sequenced for a study of identical twins. Whole-study results and caveats: The models gave estimates that fell short of the out-of-frame TCR alpha sharing seen in monozygotic twins. Compared with unrelated sharing, twin-shared out-of-frame alpha sequences had more low-probability sequences. Conclusions leaned on cross-sectional statistical analysis and did not track the same donors over time.

This clonotype has more than one count but fewer than ten. Its matching antigen is unknown. TCRdb ran MiXCR on the 5' RACE reads and lists one entry per CDR3 protein. The sample lists hundreds of thousands of distinct CDR3 sequences; around 6.1% were seen once. The sequence derives from a man younger than 30 in good health. Sample: naive T cells sorted from blood.

CDR3 sequence: CASSFKTETKPNQETQYF. The CDR3 bases are TGTGCCAGCAGCTTCAAAACAGAGACCAAACCAAACCAAGAGACCCAGTACTTC. The chain has TRBV3-1 and TRBJ2-5; no definite D call. V was trimmed by 5 bases and J by 0 bases, leaving 22 bases between them. CDR3 size: 18 residues. The germline V gene has CDR1 LGHDT and CDR2 YNNKEL (reference sequence).